The source of this T cell receptor (beta chain) is a study of CD4 T cells in relation to SARS-CoV-2 and coronaviruses. On the study more broadly: Crossreactive spike epitopes shared across donors were mapped to their HLA restriction.

Deletions cut 3 bases from V and 1 base from J, with 4 bases between. There are 12 residues in the CDR3. This clone was recorded a few times. Antigen specificity is unknown. The assay was immunoSEQ multiplex PCR, and TCRdb's table has in-frame clones only and misses some. The sample shows about 12,000 clones, roughly 65% of them seen only once. Before the COVID-19 pandemic, during about 2010-2018, CD4+ T cells were taken from unexposed donors. CD4+ T cells were isolated from the cells after 10 days of culture. This sequence joins TRBV12-3 or TRBV12-4 and TRBJ2-7; no clear D. The sequenced sample was CD4+ T cells from PBMCs, cultured in vitro. The sequence was collected from a human donor in good health. In DNA, the CDR3 is TGTGCCAGCAGTTTCGATTCCTACGAGCAGTACTTC. This sequence encodes CASSFDSYEQYF.